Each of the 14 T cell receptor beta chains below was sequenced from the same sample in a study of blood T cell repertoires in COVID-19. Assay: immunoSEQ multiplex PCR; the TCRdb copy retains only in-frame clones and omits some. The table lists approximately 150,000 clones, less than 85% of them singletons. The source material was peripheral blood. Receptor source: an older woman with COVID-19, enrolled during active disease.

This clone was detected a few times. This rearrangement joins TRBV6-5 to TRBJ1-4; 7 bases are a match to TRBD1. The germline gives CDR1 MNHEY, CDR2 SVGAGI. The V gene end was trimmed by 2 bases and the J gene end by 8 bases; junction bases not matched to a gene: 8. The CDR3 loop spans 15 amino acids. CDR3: CASSYIGDRDEKLFF. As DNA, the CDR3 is TGTGCCAGCAGTTACATCGGAGACAGGGACGAAAAACTGTTTTTT.

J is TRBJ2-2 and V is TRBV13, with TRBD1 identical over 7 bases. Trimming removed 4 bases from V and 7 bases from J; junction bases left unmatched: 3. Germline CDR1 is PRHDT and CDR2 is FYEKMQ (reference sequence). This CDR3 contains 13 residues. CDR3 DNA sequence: TGTGCCAGCAGCTCCGGGACAGTCGGGGAGCTGTTTTTT. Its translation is CASSSGTVGELFF. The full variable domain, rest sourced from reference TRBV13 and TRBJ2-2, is AAGVIQSPRHLIKEKRETATLKCYPIPRHDTVYWYQQGPGQDPQFLISFYEKMQSDKGSIPDRFSAQQFSDYHSELNMSSLELGDSALYFCASSSGTVGELFFGEGSRLTVL.

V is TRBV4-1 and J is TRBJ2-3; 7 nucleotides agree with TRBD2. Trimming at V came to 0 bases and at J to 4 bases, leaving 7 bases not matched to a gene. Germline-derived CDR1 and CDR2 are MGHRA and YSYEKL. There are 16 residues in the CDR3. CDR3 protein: CASSQDPSGSADTQYF. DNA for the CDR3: TGCGCCAGCAGCCAAGATCCTAGCGGCTCCGCAGATACGCAGTATTTT.

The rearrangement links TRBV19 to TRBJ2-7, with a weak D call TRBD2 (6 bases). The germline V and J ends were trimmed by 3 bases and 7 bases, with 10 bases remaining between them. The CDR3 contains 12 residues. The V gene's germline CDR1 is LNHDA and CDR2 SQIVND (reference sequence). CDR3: CASSMAEGEQYF. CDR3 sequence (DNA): TGTGCCAGTAGTATGGCGGAGGGGGAGCAGTACTTC.

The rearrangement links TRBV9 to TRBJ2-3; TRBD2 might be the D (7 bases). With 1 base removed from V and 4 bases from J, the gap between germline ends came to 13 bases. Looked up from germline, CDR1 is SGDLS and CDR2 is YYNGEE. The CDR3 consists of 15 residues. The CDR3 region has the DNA TGTGCCAGCAGCGTAATTGGGGGGGCCGCAGATACGCAGTATTTT. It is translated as CASSVIGGAADTQYF. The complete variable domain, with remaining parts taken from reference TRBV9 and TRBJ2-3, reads DSGVTQTPKHLITATGQRVTLRCSPRSGDLSVYWYQQSLDQGLQFLIQYYNGEERAKGNILERFSAQQFPDLHSELNLSSLELGDSALYFCASSVIGGAADTQYFGPGTRLTVL.

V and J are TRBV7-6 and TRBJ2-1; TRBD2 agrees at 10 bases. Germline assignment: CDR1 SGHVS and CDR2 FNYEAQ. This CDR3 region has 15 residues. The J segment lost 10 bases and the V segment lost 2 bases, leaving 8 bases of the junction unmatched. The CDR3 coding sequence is TGTGCCAGCAGCTTAATCAGCGGGGGGGCTGGAGAGCAGTTCTTC. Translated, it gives CASSLISGGAGEQFF.

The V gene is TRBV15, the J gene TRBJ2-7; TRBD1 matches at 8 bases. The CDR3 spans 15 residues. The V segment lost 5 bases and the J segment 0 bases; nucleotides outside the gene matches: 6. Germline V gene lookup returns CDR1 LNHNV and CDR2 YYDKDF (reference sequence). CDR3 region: CATSPRTGSSYEQYF. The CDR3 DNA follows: TGTGCCACCAGCCCGCGGACAGGGAGCTCCTACGAGCAGTACTTC.

CDR3 region: CASSEGNRGHEQYV. The CDR3, as DNA: TGTGCCAGCAGTGAAGGAAACAGGGGCCACGAGCAGTACGTC. The rearrangement links TRBV2 to TRBJ2-7, with TRBD1 matching 7 bases. The length of the CDR3 is 14 residues. V dropped 1 base and J dropped 5; count of bases not matched to a gene: 5. Germline CDR1 SNHLY, CDR2 FYNNEI.

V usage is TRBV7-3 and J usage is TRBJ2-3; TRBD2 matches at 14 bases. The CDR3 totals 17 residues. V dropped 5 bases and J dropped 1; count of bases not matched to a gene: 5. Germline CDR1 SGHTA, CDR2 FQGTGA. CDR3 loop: CASSPKGLAGGTDTQYF. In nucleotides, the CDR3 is TGTGCCAGCAGCCCAAAGGGACTAGCGGGGGGCACAGATACGCAGTATTTT.

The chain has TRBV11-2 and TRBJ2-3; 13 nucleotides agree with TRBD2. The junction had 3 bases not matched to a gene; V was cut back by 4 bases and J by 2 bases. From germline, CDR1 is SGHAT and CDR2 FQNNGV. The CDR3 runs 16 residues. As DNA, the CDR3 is TGTGCCAGCAGCTCCGGGACTAGCGGGACCACAGATACGCAGTATTTT. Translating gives CASSSGTSGTTDTQYF.

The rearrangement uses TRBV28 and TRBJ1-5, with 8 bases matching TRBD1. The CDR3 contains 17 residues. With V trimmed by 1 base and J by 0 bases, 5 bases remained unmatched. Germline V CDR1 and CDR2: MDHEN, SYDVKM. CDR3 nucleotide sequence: TGTGCCAGCAGTTTATTAGGGGGACAGGTTAGCAATCAGCCCCAGCATTTT. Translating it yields CASSLLGGQVSNQPQHF. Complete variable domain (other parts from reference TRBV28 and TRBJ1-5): DVKVTQSSRYLVKRTGEKVFLECVQDMDHENMFWYRQDPGLGLRLIYFSYDVKMKEKGDIPEGYSVSREKKERFSLILESASTNQTSMYLCASSLLGGQVSNQPQHFGDGTRLSIL.

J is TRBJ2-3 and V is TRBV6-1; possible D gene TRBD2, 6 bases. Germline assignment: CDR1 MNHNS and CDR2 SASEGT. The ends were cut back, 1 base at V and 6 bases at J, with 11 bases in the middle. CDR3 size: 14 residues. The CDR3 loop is CASSEGLVTDTQYF. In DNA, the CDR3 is TGTGCCAGCAGTGAAGGACTAGTCACCGATACGCAGTATTTT.

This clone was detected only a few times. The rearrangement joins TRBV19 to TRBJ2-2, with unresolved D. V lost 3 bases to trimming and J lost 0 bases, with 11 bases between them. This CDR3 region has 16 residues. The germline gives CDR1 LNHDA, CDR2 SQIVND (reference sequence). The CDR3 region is CASSIEAATNTGELFF. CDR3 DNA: TGTGCCAGTAGTATCGAGGCAGCCACGAACACCGGGGAGCTGTTTTTT.

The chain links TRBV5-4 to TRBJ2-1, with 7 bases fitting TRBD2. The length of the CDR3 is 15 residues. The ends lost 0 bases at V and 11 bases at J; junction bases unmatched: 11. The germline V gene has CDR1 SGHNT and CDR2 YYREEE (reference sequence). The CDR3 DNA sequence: TGTGCCAGCAGCTTGGAGGGCACGGCGGGGGACCAGCAGTTCTTC. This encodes CASSLEGTAGDQQFF.